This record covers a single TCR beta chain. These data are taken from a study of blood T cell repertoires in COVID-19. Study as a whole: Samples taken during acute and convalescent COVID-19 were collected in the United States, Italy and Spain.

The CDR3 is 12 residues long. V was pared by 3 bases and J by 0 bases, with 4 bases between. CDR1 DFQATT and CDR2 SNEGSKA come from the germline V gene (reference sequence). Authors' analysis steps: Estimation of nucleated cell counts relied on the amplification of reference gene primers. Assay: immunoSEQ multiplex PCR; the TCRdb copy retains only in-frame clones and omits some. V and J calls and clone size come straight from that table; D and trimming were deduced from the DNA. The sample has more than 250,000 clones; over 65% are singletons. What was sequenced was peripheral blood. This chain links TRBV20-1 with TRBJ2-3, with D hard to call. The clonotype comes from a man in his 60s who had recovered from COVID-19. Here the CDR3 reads CSASPSTDTQYF. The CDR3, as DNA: TGCAGTGCTAGTCCGAGCACAGATACGCAGTATTTT.